This T cell receptor beta chain stems from a study of identical twins. General study points: High-abundance cord blood beta clonotypes had fewer insertions; memory repertoires showed none. Twin-shared out-of-frame alpha sequences showed excess low generation probability.

Notes on this clonotype: Antigen: not known.

V was pared by 3 bases and J by 4 bases, with 25 bases between. The CDR3 totals 18 residues. Germline V gene data show CDR1 as SGDLS and CDR2 as YYNGEE. Through template switching, a universal primer site was introduced, and the cDNA contained unique molecular identifiers. TCRdb re-derived calls from the 5' RACE reads in MiXCR, one entry per CDR3 protein. The repertoire holds nearly 900,000 distinct CDR3 sequences, with 9% to 15% as singletons. These data also formed part of another study, on yellow fever vaccine responses in identical twins. That work contributes: The T cell response to vaccination in identical twins was reportedly partly convergent and partly personalized.

Sequenced input: PBMCs. This TCR was recovered from a woman younger than 30 in good health. The rearrangement joins TRBV9 to TRBJ1-2; weak D call: TRBD1 (5 bases). As DNA, the CDR3 is TGTGCCAGCAGCGCAAGTAGGACAAAACCACTAGCGGGCTATGGCTACACCTTC. Protein product: CASSASRTKPLAGYGYTF.